These 26 T cell receptor beta chains share one sample of origin, sequenced in a study of memory CD4+ T cells and cytomegalovirus serostatus (dated by TCRdb to the late 2010s). Library preparation was by the immunoSEQ multiplex PCR assay. TCRdb holds this immuneACCESS table with in-frame rearrangements only. Some clones are missing; in checked studies, unresolved V genes explain under half, and the rest has no known cause. This sample comprises just over 40,000 clones, 70% to 80% of them detected only once. Of the sample, around 0.72% is held by the ten largest clones. Single viable CD3+CD4+CD8-CD45RO+ cells were sorted as memory CD4+ T cells on a FACSAria II. Sequenced material: memory CD4+ T cells from blood. The receptors were sampled from an adult in good health and CMV-seronegative.

The gene calls are TRBV7-2 and TRBJ1-1; no clear D gene. Germline CDR1 SGHTA, CDR2 FQGNSA. Trimming pared 6 bases from V and 4 bases from J, leaving 12 bases between. This CDR3 contains 13 residues. The CDR3 nucleotides read TGTGCCAGCAGTCGGCAGGAGGGCACTGAAGCTTTCTTT. This sequence encodes CASSRQEGTEAFF.

The chain links TRBV2 to TRBJ2-2, with 10 bases lining up with TRBD1. V shed 4 bases, J shed 3 bases, and the junction held 5 bases outside the gene matches. The CDR3 loop spans 16 amino acids. CDR1 is SNHLY and CDR2 is FYNNEI in the germline V gene. This CDR3 reads CASSVRTGGDTGELFF. CDR3 coding DNA: TGTGCCAGCAGTGTTAGGACAGGGGGAGACACCGGGGAGCTGTTTTTT.

The V and J genes are TRBV7-9 and TRBJ1-6; weak D call: TRBD1 (6 bases). Germline values: CDR1 SEHNR, CDR2 FQNEAQ (reference sequence). Between the trimmed V and J ends, which lost 1 base and 9 bases, there was a span of 13 bases. The CDR3 is 15 residues long. CDR3 protein: CASSLVAGDISPLHF. The CDR3 DNA is TGTGCCAGCAGCTTAGTAGCAGGGGACATTTCACCCCTCCACTTT. Full variable domain (remainder filled in from reference TRBV7-9 and TRBJ1-6): DTGVSQNPRHKITKRGQNVTFRCDPISEHNRLYWYRQTLGQGPEFLTYFQNEAQLEKSRLLSDRFSAERPKGSFSTLEIQRTEQGDSAMYLCASSLVAGDISPLHFGNGTRLTVT.

V is TRBV19 and J is TRBJ2-5; weak D call: TRBD1 (7 bases). CDR3 length: 15 amino acids. Germline V CDR1 and CDR2: LNHDA, SQIVND (reference sequence). Trimming took 3 bases from V and 4 from J, leaving 15 bases between them. In DNA, the CDR3 is TGTGCCAGTAGTATGCAAGCTCAGGGGGGAGAGACCCAGTACTTC. It yields the protein CASSMQAQGGETQYF.

The chain combines TRBV7-6 with TRBJ1-6; D is perhaps TRBD1 (6 bases). Trimming took 1 base from V and 6 from J, leaving 13 bases between them. The germline CDR1 and CDR2 sequences are SGHVS and FNYEAQ. This CDR3 is 16 amino acids long. This CDR3 reads CASSLEMAGVNSPLHF. As DNA, the CDR3 is TGTGCCAGCAGCTTAGAAATGGCAGGGGTTAATTCACCCCTCCACTTT.

The rearrangement uses TRBV6-1 and TRBJ1-5, with TRBD1 as a possible D gene (5 bases). Trimming took 6 bases from V and 1 from J, leaving 10 bases between them. The CDR3 totals 14 residues. Germline values: CDR1 MNHNS, CDR2 SASEGT. The CDR3 DNA reads as TGTGCCAGCAGCCTTCGGGGGAGCAATCAGCCCCAGCATTTT. Translated, it gives CASSLRGSNQPQHF.

The chain recombines TRBV7-3 with TRBJ2-1, with 9 bases aligning to TRBD2. V trimming: 0 bases; J trimming: 10 bases; junction bases outside the gene matches: 16. Germline V lookup: CDR1 SGHTA, CDR2 FQGTGA. The CDR3 is 18 residues long. CDR3 residues: CASSLTGGGGGASGEQFF. As DNA, the CDR3 is TGTGCCAGCAGCTTAACGGGTGGTGGCGGGGGGGCTTCAGGGGAGCAGTTCTTC.

This chain uses TRBV29-1 with TRBJ2-3, with 8 nucleotides matching TRBD2. Germline V gives CDR1 SQVTM, CDR2 ANQGSEA. The CDR3 is 15 amino acids. J lost 5 bases, V lost 1 base, and 8 bases had no gene match. Here the CDR3 DNA reads TGCAGCGTTGAAGTCCTTGGCAGCGGGGGAGATACGCAGTATTTT. Its protein is CSVEVLGSGGDTQYF.

The rearrangement uses TRBV19 and TRBJ1-4; 7 positions agree with TRBD1. V dropped 5 bases and J dropped 7; count of bases not matched to a gene: 4. The V gene's germline CDR1 is LNHDA and CDR2 SQIVND (reference sequence). The CDR3 runs 13 residues. CDR3 amino acids: CASSYRGGEKLFF. CDR3 sequence (DNA): TGTGCCAGTAGTTACAGGGGTGGTGAAAAACTGTTTTTT.

The count of this clone is one. The rearrangement links TRBV19 to TRBJ1-3; D possibly corresponds to TRBD1 (5 bases). The CDR3 spans 15 residues. Per the germline V gene, CDR1 is LNHDA and CDR2 is SQIVND (reference sequence). The V end was cut by 10 bases, the J end by 4 bases, with 20 bases between. The CDR3 region has the DNA TGTGCCACAAAGACCACCCGGGACGCCGGAAACACCATATATTTT. Its translation is CATKTTRDAGNTIYF.

This clone was detected a few times. This CDR3 reads CASSLGGRGQGTEAFF. The DNA for the CDR3 is TGTGCCAGCAGTCTAGGTGGGAGGGGGCAAGGCACTGAAGCTTTCTTT. The V call is TRBV28, the J call TRBJ1-1; 7 bases line up with TRBD1. Germline V gives CDR1 MDHEN, CDR2 SYDVKM. The CDR3 covers 16 residues. The V gene end was trimmed by 5 bases and the J gene end by 4 bases; junction bases not matched to a gene: 13.

This clone was recorded once. The V gene is TRBV5-1, the J gene TRBJ1-1; the D gene is possibly TRBD1 (5 bases). The germline gives CDR1 SGHRS, CDR2 YFSETQ. Trimming shortened V by 2 bases and J by 0 bases, and 8 bases separated the two germline ends. This CDR3 has 14 amino acids. For the CDR3, the DNA is TGCGCCAGCAGCTTAGCAGGGATGAACACTGAAGCTTTCTTT. Translated: CASSLAGMNTEAFF.

This sequence joins TRBV2 and TRBJ1-5; D is uncertain. Germline-derived CDR1 and CDR2 are SNHLY and FYNNEI. V was cut by 0 bases and J by 0 bases, with 9 bases left in between. The CDR3 is made up of 16 amino acids. The CDR3 loop is CASSEAGQYSNQPQHF. The CDR3 nucleotides read TGTGCCAGCAGTGAAGCAGGGCAGTATAGCAATCAGCCCCAGCATTTT.

The rearrangement links TRBV6-5 to TRBJ2-1, with a tentative D call TRBD1 (6 bases). Trimming removed 3 bases at V and 7 bases at J, with 13 bases between. CDR3 length: 14 amino acids. The germline V gene has CDR1 MNHEY and CDR2 SVGAGI. The CDR3 DNA follows: TGTGCCAGCAGTTATCAGGGGTACGGGAATGAGCAGTTCTTC. It is translated as CASSYQGYGNEQFF.

J is TRBJ1-1 and V is TRBV12-5; 7 bases are a match to TRBD1. The germline CDR1 and CDR2 sequences are LGHNT and FRNRAP. This CDR3 is built from 14 residues. V lost 3 bases, J lost 1 base, and 2 bases stayed unmatched. DNA of the CDR3: TGTGCTAGTGGTTTAGGACAGGCGAACACTGAAGCTTTCTTT. It is translated as CASGLGQANTEAFF.

The V call is TRBV4-1, the J call TRBJ2-3, with 9 bases identical to TRBD1. The length of the CDR3 is 16 residues. J was trimmed by 4 bases and V by 1 base; bases with no gene match: 6. From germline, CDR1 is MGHRA and CDR2 YSYEKL. CDR3 coding DNA: TGCGCCAGCAGCCAAGGAAACAGGGGGCCGGCAGATACGCAGTATTTT. Amino acids: CASSQGNRGPADTQYF.

The rearrangement joins TRBV6-6 to TRBJ1-1, with 8 bases that match TRBD1. Germline values: CDR1 MNHNY, CDR2 SVGAGI (reference sequence). This CDR3 has 15 residues. V shed 0 bases, J shed 1 base, and the junction held 1 base outside the gene matches. The CDR3 bases are TGTGCCAGCAGTTACTCCGACAGGGGGAACACTGAAGCTTTCTTT. It yields the protein CASSYSDRGNTEAFF.

V and J are TRBV6-1 and TRBJ2-7, with D hard to call. The CDR3 loop spans 15 amino acids. V was pared by 3 bases and J by 2 bases, with 14 bases between. Germline V gene lookup returns CDR1 MNHNS and CDR2 SASEGT. As DNA, the CDR3 is TGTGCCAGCAGTGACCCCGCCCTACCAACCTACGAGCAGTACTTC. Its translation is CASSDPALPTYEQYF.

This clone occurred once. V usage is TRBV18 and J usage is TRBJ1-1; TRBD1 might be the D (5 bases). Trimming left V 3 bases short and J 4 bases short, with 15 bases between. Germline-derived CDR1 and CDR2 are KGHSH and LQKENI. This CDR3 has 15 amino acids. This CDR3 reads CASSPQDGRGTEAFF. CDR3 in DNA: TGTGCCAGCTCACCCCAGGACGGGAGGGGCACTGAAGCTTTCTTT.

The chain carries TRBV4-1 and TRBJ1-1; 9 nucleotides match TRBD1. J was trimmed by 5 bases and V by 1 base; bases with no gene match: 8. Germline CDR1 is MGHRA and CDR2 is YSYEKL. This CDR3 is built from 16 residues. CDR3 residues: CASSQGRPGQGTEAFF. As DNA, the CDR3 is TGCGCCAGCAGCCAAGGACGACCGGGACAGGGAACTGAAGCTTTCTTT.

This chain links TRBV6-1 with TRBJ1-5; no clear D. Germline V lookup: CDR1 MNHNS, CDR2 SASEGT. Trimming took 4 bases from V and 5 from J, leaving 6 bases between them. The CDR3 length is 12 residues. Written as DNA, the CDR3 is TGTGCCAGCAGTGGGGAACATCAGCCCCAGCATTTT. This gives the protein CASSGEHQPQHF.

The CDR3 DNA reads as TGTGCCAGCAGTCCCCCCAGCAGGGGTGCTAAGCCCCAGCATTTT. Residues: CASSPPSRGAKPQHF. V and J are TRBV25-1 and TRBJ1-5; D possibly corresponds to TRBD1 (6 bases). The CDR3 extends over 15 amino acids. Deletions cut 5 bases from V and 8 bases from J, with 19 bases between. Germline V gene lookup returns CDR1 MGHDK and CDR2 SYGVNS.

V gene TRBV5-6 combines with J gene TRBJ1-3, with D hard to call. Looked up from germline, CDR1 is SGHDT and CDR2 is YYEEEE. The V gene lost 2 bases and the J gene lost 4 bases, with 4 bases spanning the gap. The CDR3 extends over 12 amino acids. The CDR3, as DNA: TGTGCCAGCAGCTTTGGGGGAAACACCATATATTTT. Its protein is CASSFGGNTIYF.

The rearrangement links TRBV30 to TRBJ1-1; D unresolved. From germline, CDR1 is GTSNPN and CDR2 SVGIG (reference sequence). V lost 1 base, J lost 6 bases, and 21 bases lay in between. The CDR3 has 16 residues. CDR3 DNA sequence: TGTGCCTGGAGTGGAAGGCTGGTCCTTTCGGGCTCTGAAGCTTTCTTT. Its protein product is CAWSGRLVLSGSEAFF.

This clone was found once. The J gene is TRBJ2-5, the V gene TRBV9; no clear D gene. From germline, CDR1 is SGDLS and CDR2 YYNGEE. V shed 4 bases and J shed 5 bases, with 12 bases lying between them. The CDR3 length is 13 residues. The CDR3 DNA is TGTGCCAGCAGCACCCTTGGATGGGAGACCCAGTACTTC. This encodes CASSTLGWETQYF.

The chain couples TRBV7-3 to TRBJ2-7; 10 bases line up with TRBD2. There are 15 residues in the CDR3. Germline V gene data show CDR1 as SGHTA and CDR2 as FQGTGA. V was clipped by 5 bases and J by 2 bases; unmatched bases: 6. The CDR3 loop reads CASSLAGDSTYEQYF. The CDR3, as DNA: TGTGCCAGCAGCCTAGCGGGGGACTCGACCTACGAGCAGTACTTC.